The source of this TCR beta chain is a study of tumor-infiltrating lymphocytes in primary liver carcinoma. On the study more broadly: Staged T1-T3 N0M0, the tumors had sizes that ranged from roughly 4.2 to 11 cm across. Study-wide results and caveats: Blood fell significantly below tumors in its top-250-clone fraction (p = 0.039).

The study extracted blood RNA from unsorted whole blood and also extracted germline DNA. A constant-region primer primed TCR beta cDNA synthesis from roughly 520 ng of total RNA. Library construction for TCR beta comprised three nested multiplex PCR rounds performed with slightly modified ARM-PCR. Researchers ran the first two PCR rounds for 9 to 10 cycles each with TRBV1-TRBV30 forward primers and a C-beta reverse primer. Via MiXCR, TCRdb re-called the multiplex PCR reads, giving one row per CDR3 protein. The sample lists some 320,000 distinct CDR3 sequences, about 62% occurring once. With regard to this clonotype: No antigen is known for it. An end of the junction differs from the germline gene, which may be a read error.

The germline V gene encodes CDR1 SGHDT and CDR2 YYEEEE. This CDR3 region has 15 residues. The receptor's source is a man aged 35 to 55 with primary liver carcinoma and hepatitis B virus infection. Input material: peripheral blood. The chain links TRBV5-6 to TRBJ1-2; the match to TRBD1 covers 7 bases. The CDR3 DNA follows: TGTGTCAGCAGCAGAGGGACACAGGGGAACTATGGCTACACCTTC. Translated: CVSSRGTQGNYGYTF. Full variable domain (missing parts from reference TRBV5-6 and TRBJ1-2): DAGVTQSPTHLIKTRGQQVTLRCSPKSGHDTVSWYQQALGQGPQFIFQYYEEEERQRGNFPDRFSGHQFPNYSSELNVNALLLGDSALYLCVSSRGTQGNYGYTFGSGTRLTVV.